The rows below give T cell receptor beta chains drawn from one sample of a study of T-cell reconstitution after alpha-beta-depleted transplantation in children. A single record per CDR3 protein comes from TCRdb applying MiXCR to the PCR reads. Of fewer than 150,000 distinct CDR3 sequences listed, around 9.8% are singletons. Here the sequenced sample was PBMCs, mostly from graft donor cells, taken 180 days after TCRalphabeta/CD19-depleted stem cell transplant. The source is a girl less than two years old who had a stem cell transplant for combined immunodeficiency, so the T cells may come from the graft donor. Each CDR3 is given with its conserved first and last residue. Each record gives: D gene, V gene, CDR3 length, J gene, CDR3 protein. D genes are given only for firm matches.

>TRBD2|TRBV6-2/TRBV6-3|19|TRBJ2-1
CASSSLGTGAGGAHNEQFF
>-|TRBV20-1|14|TRBJ1-2
CSAPTGGGLTGYTF
>-|TRBV7-2|13|TRBJ2-2
CASSLGPTGELFF
>TRBD1|TRBV11-2|15|TRBJ2-7
CASSSLGGRSYEQYF
>TRBD1|TRBV20-1|14|TRBJ2-1
CSASAGTAYNEQFF
>TRBD1|TRBV5-1|16|TRBJ2-2
CASSFVQGRDTGELFF
>-|TRBV27|13|TRBJ2-2
CASSSGLAGELFF
>TRBD2|TRBV27|18|TRBJ2-1
CASSFTGLAGVTYNEQFF
>-|TRBV20-1|12|TRBJ2-7
CSAWSRSYEQYF
>TRBD1|TRBV20-1|12|TRBJ2-5
CSAPTGFETQYF
>-|TRBV28|13|TRBJ2-7
CASSLGRGYEQYF
>-|TRBV7-2|15|TRBJ2-5
CASSPHPQGQETQYF
>TRBD1|TRBV7-8|16|TRBJ2-2
CASSLAGTGIFGELFF
>TRBD2|TRBV5-1|15|TRBJ2-2
CASSLGGSQTGELFF
>-|TRBV5-5|12|TRBJ2-7
CASSRGGTEQYF
>TRBD2|TRBV7-6|17|TRBJ2-7
CASSSHLTSGRAYEQYF
>-|TRBV4-3|16|TRBJ2-1
CASSQDFPQWGNEQFF
>TRBD1|TRBV28|17|TRBJ1-5
CASSSWTGGFGNQPQHF
>-|TRBV20-1|18|TRBJ2-4
CSTNGRQGGPAAKNIQYF
>-|TRBV4-3|12|TRBJ2-7
CASSPRWGEQYF
>TRBD1|TRBV5-1|16|TRBJ2-5
CASSLTRTGDLETQYF
>-|TRBV24-1|13|TRBJ2-1
CATRGGGVNEQFF
>-|TRBV29-1|12|TRBJ1-4
CSVLTGNEKLFF